This TCR beta chain was observed in a study of T cells after yellow fever vaccination. Study-wide background: Any fraction with a low cell number was prepared using SMART-Seq v4 Ultra Low Input.

TCRdb processed the 5' RACE reads anew with MiXCR; each CDR3 protein has one entry. The sample has approximately 300,000 distinct CDR3 sequences, about 11% seen once. Germline CDR1 and CDR2: SGHAT and FQNNGV. The CDR3 is made up of 13 amino acids. Deletions cut 4 bases from V and 0 bases from J, with 6 bases between. This clonotype has at least ten counts. The receptor was derived from a man aged 18 to 29 who received the YFV17D yellow fever vaccine. This sequence joins TRBV11-2 and TRBJ1-1; D remains unclear. Sample: CD4+ T cells sorted from PBMCs, taken 45 days after the yellow fever booster vaccination. The CDR3: CASSSGLNTEAFF. For the CDR3, the DNA is TGTGCCAGCAGCTCAGGACTGAACACTGAAGCTTTCTTT.